This T cell receptor beta chain was retrieved from a study of human versus mouse CDR3 diversity and MHC coevolution. Study-wide context: Reported immunoSEQ sensitivity was one in 200,000 T cells, with reduced amplification bias.

The CDR3 has 16 residues. The V and J ends lost 5 bases and 4 bases, in that order; junction bases with no gene match: 9. In germline, CDR1 is MNHEY, CDR2 SMNVEV (reference sequence). Findings of the study overall: By iCHAO1, human TCR beta clonotypes numbered about 1.5 million, the most. Human CDR3s averaged more deletions and insertions than mouse CDR3s. Clonal inequality was lowest in most of the three human donors.

Method: immunoSEQ multiplex PCR; TCRdb's copy keeps in-frame clones and lacks some. The sample shows about 83,000 clones, around 93% of them seen only once. A note on this clone: Its antigen is not known.

V and J are TRBV27 and TRBJ2-7; TRBD2 matches at 12 bases. Sequenced: naive CD4+ T cells from blood. Subset reported: CD45RO-negative CD62L-positive naive CD4 T cells. The source is a person between 25 and 69 years old in good health. The CDR3 spells CASSPRTSGVSYEQYF. The CDR3 nucleotides read TGTGCCAGCAGTCCGCGGACTAGCGGGGTGTCGTACGAGCAGTACTTC.